The 10 T cell receptor beta chains below come from one sample, sequenced in a study of blood T cells in healthy people across ages. It was with a sample-barcoded 5' primer and a J-beta primer mix that a second PCR of roughly 7 to 12 cycles was run. Using its own MiXCR run on the 5' RACE reads, TCRdb lists one record per CDR3 protein. The data contain about 640,000 distinct CDR3 sequences, about 54% of them singletons. Material for sequencing was blood. These receptors were collected from a man aged 55 to 70 in good health.

The chain recombines TRBV6-5 with TRBJ1-2; possible D gene TRBD1, 5 bases. Germline V CDR1 and CDR2: MNHEY, SVGAGI. This CDR3 is built from 14 residues. Trimming left V 6 bases short and J 4 bases short, with 15 bases between. The CDR3, as DNA: TGTGCCAGCAGCCTTGGACAAACCTTCTATGGCTACACCTTC. As protein: CASSLGQTFYGYTF.

This clonotype occurred a few times. The gene calls are TRBV10-3 and TRBJ2-4, with TRBD1 matching 7 bases. Germline CDR1 ENHRY, CDR2 SYGVKD. V was pared by 3 bases and J by 0 bases, with 5 bases of the junction left unmatched. This CDR3 has 16 amino acids. CDR3 amino acids: CAISDPDRSAKNIQYF. In nucleotides, the CDR3 is TGTGCCATCAGTGATCCGGACAGGTCAGCCAAAAACATTCAGTACTTC.

V gene TRBV7-9 combines with J gene TRBJ1-6; 9 bases align to TRBD1. Germline V gene data show CDR1 as SEHNR and CDR2 as FQNEAQ (reference sequence). The CDR3 is 17 residues long. After removal of 4 bases from V and 9 bases from J, the junction contained 13 bases not matched to a gene. The CDR3 spells CASSSTPQGAWASPLHF. Written as DNA, the CDR3 is TGTGCCAGCAGCTCAACACCACAGGGGGCGTGGGCTTCACCCCTCCACTTT.

The chain combines TRBV24-1 with TRBJ1-5, with 7 bases matching TRBD1. V lost 5 bases and J lost 6; bases outside the gene matches: 12. This CDR3 contains 16 residues. Germline CDR1 is KGHDR and CDR2 is SFDVKD. The CDR3 reads CATSATNTGAAQPQHF. CDR3 sequence (DNA): TGTGCCACCAGTGCTACCAATACAGGGGCTGCTCAGCCCCAGCATTTT.

To note about this clonotype: The conserved final phenylalanine or tryptophan is absent from the CDR3, which likely points to a read error. The chain carries TRBV6-2 or TRBV6-3 and TRBJ2-1; D remains unclear. The ends were cut back, 0 bases at V and 2 bases at J, with 17 bases in the middle. CDR3 length: 18 amino acids. The germline V gene has CDR1 MNHEY and CDR2 SVGEGT. As DNA, the CDR3 is TGTGCCAGCAGTTACTCACCACTCCACCGACGAACCTACAATGAGCAGTTCTAC. As protein: CASSYSPLHRRTYNEQFY.

This rearrangement joins TRBV20-1 to TRBJ2-5, with 8 bases identical to TRBD2. Unmatched junction bases numbered 9, after V lost 4 bases and J lost 11 bases. This CDR3 spans 12 amino acids. CDR1 and CDR2 (germline): DFQATT, SNEGSKA (reference sequence). The CDR3 is CSAIAGRREQYF. CDR3 sequence (DNA): TGCAGTGCTATAGCGGGGAGGAGAGAGCAGTACTTC.

The chain joins TRBV24-1 to TRBJ2-4; perhaps TRBD2 as D (5 bases). Germline CDR1 and CDR2: KGHDR and SFDVKD. The CDR3 is made up of 12 amino acids. V was clipped by 0 bases and J by 13 bases, with 9 bases between them. As DNA, the CDR3 is TGTGCCACCAGTGATTTGCGTGGGGAGCAGTACTTC. Translated, it gives CATSDLRGEQYF.

This clonotype was counted once. The V call is TRBV5-1, the J call TRBJ2-5; D might be TRBD2 (6 bases). Germline V gene sequence: CDR1 SGHRS, CDR2 YFSETQ. The CDR3 sequence is 15 residues long. The germline V and J ends were trimmed by 0 bases and 4 bases, with 13 bases remaining between them. CDR3 loop: CASSLGVTSPETQYF. The CDR3 DNA follows: TGCGCCAGCAGCTTGGGAGTGACTAGTCCAGAGACCCAGTACTTC.

This clonotype was counted only a few times. V is TRBV15 and J is TRBJ2-3; 10 nucleotides match TRBD1. V lost 8 bases and J lost 6; bases outside the gene matches: 11. The germline V gene has CDR1 LNHNV and CDR2 YYDKDF (reference sequence). CDR3 length equals 15 residues. The CDR3 DNA reads as TGTGCCACCGATACGGGACAGGGGACCTTGGATACGCAGTATTTT. Translating it yields CATDTGQGTLDTQYF.

CDR3 protein: CSAQGSGGGDEQFF. CDR3 coding DNA: TGCAGCGCCCAAGGTTCAGGGGGAGGGGATGAGCAGTTCTTC. The rearrangement links TRBV29-1 to TRBJ2-1, with D possibly being TRBD1 or TRBD2 (7 bases each). V was shortened by 7 bases and J by 8 bases, with 21 bases between the two germline ends. CDR3 length: 14 residues. Per the germline V gene, CDR1 is SQVTM and CDR2 is ANQGSEA.